The clone carrying this T cell receptor (beta chain) was counted many times. MiXCR, run by TCRdb on the RT-PCR reads, gives a single entry per CDR3 protein. This repertoire shows about 700,000 distinct CDR3 sequences, approximately 15% found once; its top ten account for 3.6%. Germline CDR1 and CDR2: SGHTS and YDEGEE. The CDR3 runs 14 residues. Trimming pared 5 bases from V and 1 base from J, leaving 10 bases between. The rearrangement joins TRBV5-8 to TRBJ1-5; D is undetermined. This clonotype was sampled from a female donor in good health, serving as a healthy control. Source material: memory CD4+ T cells from blood. The CDR3 region has the DNA TGTGCCAGCAGTTTAAGGTCGAGCAATCAGCCCCAGCATTTT. It codes for CASSLRSSNQPQHF.